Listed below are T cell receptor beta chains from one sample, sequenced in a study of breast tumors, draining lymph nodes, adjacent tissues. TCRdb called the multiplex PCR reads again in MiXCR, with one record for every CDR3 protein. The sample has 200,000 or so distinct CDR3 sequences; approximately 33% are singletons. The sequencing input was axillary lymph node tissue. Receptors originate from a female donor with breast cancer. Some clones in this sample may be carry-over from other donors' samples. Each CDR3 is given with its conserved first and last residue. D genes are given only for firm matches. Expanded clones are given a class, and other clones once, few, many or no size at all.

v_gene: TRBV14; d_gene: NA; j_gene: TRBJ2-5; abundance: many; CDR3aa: CASSQASGFGETQYF; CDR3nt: TGTGCCAGCAGCCAAGCGTCGGGATTCGGGGAGACCCAGTACTTC
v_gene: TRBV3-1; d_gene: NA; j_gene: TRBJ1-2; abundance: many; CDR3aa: CASSPLVRGLYGYTF; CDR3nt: TGTGCCAGCAGCCCCCTTGTACGGGGCCTCTATGGCTACACCTTC
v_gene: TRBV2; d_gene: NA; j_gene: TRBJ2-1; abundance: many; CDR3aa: CASSGTRVGYNEQFF; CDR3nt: TGTGCCAGCAGCGGTACTAGGGTCGGCTACAATGAGCAGTTCTTC
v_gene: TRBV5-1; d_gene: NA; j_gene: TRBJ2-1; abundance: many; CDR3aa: CASSLAGRPNEQFF; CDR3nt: TGCGCCAGCAGCTTGGCCGGGCGTCCGAATGAGCAGTTCTTC
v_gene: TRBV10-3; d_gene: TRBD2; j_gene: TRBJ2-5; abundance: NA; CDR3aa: CAISESQAGGPQETQYF; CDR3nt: TGTGCCATCAGTGAGTCACAGGCGGGAGGGCCCCAAGAGACCCAGTACTTC
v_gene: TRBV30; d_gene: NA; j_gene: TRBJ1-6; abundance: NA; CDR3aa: CAWTTTRGFSPLHF; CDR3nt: TGTGCCTGGACTACGACACGGGGATTTTCACCCCTCCACTTT
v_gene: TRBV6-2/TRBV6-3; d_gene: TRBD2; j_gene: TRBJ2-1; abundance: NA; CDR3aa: CASSPGTGGYNEQFF; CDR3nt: TGTGCCAGCTCCCCCGGGACGGGGGGGTACAATGAGCAGTTCTTC
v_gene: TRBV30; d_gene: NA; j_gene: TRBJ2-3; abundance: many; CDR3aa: CACRDSGVSDTQYF; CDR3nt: TGTGCCTGCCGGGACTCCGGTGTGTCAGATACGCAGTATTTT
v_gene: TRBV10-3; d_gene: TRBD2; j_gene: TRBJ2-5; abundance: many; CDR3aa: CATTSDQETQYF; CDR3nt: TGTGCCACCACTAGCGACCAAGAGACCCAGTACTTC
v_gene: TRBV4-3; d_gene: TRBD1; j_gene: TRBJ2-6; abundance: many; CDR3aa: CASSQDSGDRATGANVLTF; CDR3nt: TGCGCCAGCAGCCAAGATTCGGGGGACAGGGCTACTGGGGCCAACGTCCTGACTTTC
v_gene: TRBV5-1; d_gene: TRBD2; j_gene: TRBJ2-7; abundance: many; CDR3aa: CASSLAMGGGAAGEQYF; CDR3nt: TGCGCCAGCAGCTTGGCCATGGGGGGAGGGGCTGCGGGCGAGCAGTACTTC
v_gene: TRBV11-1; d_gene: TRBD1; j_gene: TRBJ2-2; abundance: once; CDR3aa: CASSFGTGSGGELFF; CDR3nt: TGTGCCAGCAGCTTCGGGACAGGGTCAGGAGGGGAGCTGTTTTTT
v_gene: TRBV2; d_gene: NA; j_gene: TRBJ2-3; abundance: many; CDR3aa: CASGLGRDTQYF; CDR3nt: TGTGCCAGCGGGCTAGGGAGGGATACGCAGTATTTT
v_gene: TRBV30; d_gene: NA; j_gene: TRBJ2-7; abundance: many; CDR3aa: CAWSAFYEQYF; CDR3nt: TGTGCCTGGTCCGCGTTCTACGAGCAGTACTTC
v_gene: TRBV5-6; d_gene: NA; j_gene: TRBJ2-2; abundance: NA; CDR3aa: CASTTRWAGTGELFF; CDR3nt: TGTGCCAGCACCACGCGGTGGGCCGGGACCGGGGAGCTGTTTTTT
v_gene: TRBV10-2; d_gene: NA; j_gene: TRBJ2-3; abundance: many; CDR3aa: CASSDPTGDTQYF; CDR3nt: TGCGCCAGCAGTGACCCGACCGGAGATACGCAGTATTTT
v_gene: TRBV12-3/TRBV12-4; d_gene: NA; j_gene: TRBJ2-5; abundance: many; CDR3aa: CASSFIAGETQYF; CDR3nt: TGTGCCAGCAGTTTCATTGCAGGGGAGACCCAGTACTTC
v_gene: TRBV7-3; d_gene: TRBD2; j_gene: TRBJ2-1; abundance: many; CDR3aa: CASSLLGGQINEQFF; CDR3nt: TGTGCCAGCAGCTTATTGGGAGGGCAGATCAATGAGCAGTTCTTC
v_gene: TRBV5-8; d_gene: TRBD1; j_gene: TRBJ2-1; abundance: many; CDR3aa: CASSQRGTGQRLAEQFF; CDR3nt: TGTGCCAGCAGCCAACGGGGGACAGGGCAACGGTTGGCTGAGCAGTTCTTC
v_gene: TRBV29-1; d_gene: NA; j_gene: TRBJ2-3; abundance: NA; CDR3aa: CSTLKGFSTDTQYF; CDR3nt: TGCAGTACCCTAAAGGGATTTAGCACAGATACGCAGTATTTT
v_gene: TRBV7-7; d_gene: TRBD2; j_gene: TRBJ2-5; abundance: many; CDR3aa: CASSPLGSGIQETQYF; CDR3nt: TGTGCTAGCAGCCCTCTCGGTAGCGGGATTCAAGAGACCCAGTACTTC
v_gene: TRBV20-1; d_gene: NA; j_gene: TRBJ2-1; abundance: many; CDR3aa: CSARDPGTSPNEQFF; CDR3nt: TGCAGTGCTAGAGACCCCGGGACAAGTCCCAATGAGCAGTTCTTC
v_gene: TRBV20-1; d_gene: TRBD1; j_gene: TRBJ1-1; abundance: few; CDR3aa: CSAREGQGNTEAFF; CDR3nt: TGCAGTGCTAGAGAGGGACAGGGGAACACTGAAGCTTTCTTT
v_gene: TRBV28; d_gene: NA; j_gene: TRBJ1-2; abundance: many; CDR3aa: CASSRTESNYGYTF; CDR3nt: TGTGCCAGCAGCAGGACAGAGAGTAACTATGGCTACACCTTC
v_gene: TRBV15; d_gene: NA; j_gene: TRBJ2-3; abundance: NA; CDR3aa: CATGRDSGCTDTQYF; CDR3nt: TGTGCCACCGGCAGAGATAGTGGCTGCACAGATACGCAGTATTTT
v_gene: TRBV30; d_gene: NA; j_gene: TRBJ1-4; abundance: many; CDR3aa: CAWSLYGVDEKLFF; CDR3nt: TGTGCCTGGAGTTTATACGGGGTCGATGAAAAACTGTTTTTT
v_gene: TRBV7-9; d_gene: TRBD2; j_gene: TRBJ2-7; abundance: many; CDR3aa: CASSSARGLAEQYF; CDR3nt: TGTGCCAGCAGCTCAGCGAGGGGACTAGCGGAGCAGTACTTC
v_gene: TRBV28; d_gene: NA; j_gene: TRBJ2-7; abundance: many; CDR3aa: CASTSVEARTQDEQYF; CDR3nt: TGTGCCAGCACCTCCGTCGAGGCCCGAACCCAAGACGAGCAGTACTTC
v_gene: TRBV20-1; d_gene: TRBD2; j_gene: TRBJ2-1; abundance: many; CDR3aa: CSALGLAGGKAYNEQFF; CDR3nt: TGCAGTGCTCTTGGACTAGCGGGAGGCAAAGCCTACAATGAGCAGTTCTTC
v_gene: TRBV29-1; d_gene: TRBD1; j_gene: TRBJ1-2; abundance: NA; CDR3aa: CSVHRGANYGYTF; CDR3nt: TGCAGCGTCCACAGGGGTGCTAACTATGGCTACACCTTC
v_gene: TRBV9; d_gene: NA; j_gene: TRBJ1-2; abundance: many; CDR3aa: CASLGGFGYTF; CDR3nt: TGTGCCAGCCTGGGGGGCTTTGGCTACACCTTC
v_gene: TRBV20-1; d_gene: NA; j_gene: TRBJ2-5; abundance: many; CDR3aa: CSARGPGPPQETQYF; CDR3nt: TGCAGTGCTAGAGGACCAGGACCTCCACAAGAGACCCAGTACTTC
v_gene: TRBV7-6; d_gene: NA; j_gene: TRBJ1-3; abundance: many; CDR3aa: CASSPRGGIGNTIYF; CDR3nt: TGTGCCAGCAGCCCTCGGGGGGGGATAGGAAACACCATATATTTT
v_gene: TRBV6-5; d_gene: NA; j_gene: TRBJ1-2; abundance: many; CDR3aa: CASSPGSSSGGYTF; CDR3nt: TGTGCCAGCAGTCCCGGCTCCTCCTCCGGGGGCTACACCTTC
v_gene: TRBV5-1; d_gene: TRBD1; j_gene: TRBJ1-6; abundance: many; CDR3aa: CASSLTGAGGNSPLHF; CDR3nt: TGCGCCAGCAGCTTAACAGGGGCCGGAGGGAATTCACCCCTCCACTTT
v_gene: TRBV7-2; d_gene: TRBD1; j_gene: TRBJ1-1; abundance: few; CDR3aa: CASSLQAGGPEAFF; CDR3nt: TGTGCCAGCAGCTTACAGGCAGGGGGGCCTGAAGCTTTCTTT
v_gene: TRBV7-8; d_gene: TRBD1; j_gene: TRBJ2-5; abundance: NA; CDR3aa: CASSWADREETQYF; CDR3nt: TGTGCCAGCAGCTGGGCGGACAGGGAAGAGACCCAGTACTTC
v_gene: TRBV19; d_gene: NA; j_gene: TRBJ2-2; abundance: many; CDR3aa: CASSAGLAGGLRAGELFF; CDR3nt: NA